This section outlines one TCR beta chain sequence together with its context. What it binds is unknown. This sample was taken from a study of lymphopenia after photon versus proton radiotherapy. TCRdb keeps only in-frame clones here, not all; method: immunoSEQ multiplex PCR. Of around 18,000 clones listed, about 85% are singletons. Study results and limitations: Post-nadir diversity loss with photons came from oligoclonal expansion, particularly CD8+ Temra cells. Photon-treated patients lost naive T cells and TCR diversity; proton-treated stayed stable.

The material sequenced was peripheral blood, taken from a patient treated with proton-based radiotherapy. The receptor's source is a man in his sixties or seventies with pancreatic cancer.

CDR3 in amino acids: CASKPSGVDGYTF. The CDR3 nucleotides are TGTGCCAGCAAACCGTCCGGGGTCGACGGCTACACCTTC. The genes are TRBV27 and TRBJ1-2; D remains ambiguous. V was clipped by 7 bases and J by 8 bases, with 17 bases between them. CDR1 is MNHEY and CDR2 is SMNVEV in the germline V gene (reference sequence). The CDR3 consists of 13 residues.